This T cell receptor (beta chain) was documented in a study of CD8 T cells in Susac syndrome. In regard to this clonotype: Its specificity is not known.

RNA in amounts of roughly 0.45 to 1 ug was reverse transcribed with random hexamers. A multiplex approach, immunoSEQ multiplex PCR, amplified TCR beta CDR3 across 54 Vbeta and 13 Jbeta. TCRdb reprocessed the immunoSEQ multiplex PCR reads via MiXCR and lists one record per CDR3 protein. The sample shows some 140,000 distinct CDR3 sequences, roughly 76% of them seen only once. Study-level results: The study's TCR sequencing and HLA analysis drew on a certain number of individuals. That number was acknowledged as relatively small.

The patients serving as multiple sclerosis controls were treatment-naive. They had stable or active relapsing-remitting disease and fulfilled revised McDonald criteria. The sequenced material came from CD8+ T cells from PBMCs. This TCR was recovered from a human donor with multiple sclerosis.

CDR3 sequence reads: CASSIEARGTEAFF. DNA for the CDR3: TGTGCCAGTAGTATAGAGGCCAGGGGCACTGAAGCTTTCTTT. The genes are TRBV19 and TRBJ1-1, with TRBD1 as a possible D gene (6 bases). CDR3 length: 14 amino acids. Trimming pared 0 bases from V and 4 bases from J, leaving 9 bases between. The germline CDR1 and CDR2 sequences are LNHDA and SQIVND (reference sequence).